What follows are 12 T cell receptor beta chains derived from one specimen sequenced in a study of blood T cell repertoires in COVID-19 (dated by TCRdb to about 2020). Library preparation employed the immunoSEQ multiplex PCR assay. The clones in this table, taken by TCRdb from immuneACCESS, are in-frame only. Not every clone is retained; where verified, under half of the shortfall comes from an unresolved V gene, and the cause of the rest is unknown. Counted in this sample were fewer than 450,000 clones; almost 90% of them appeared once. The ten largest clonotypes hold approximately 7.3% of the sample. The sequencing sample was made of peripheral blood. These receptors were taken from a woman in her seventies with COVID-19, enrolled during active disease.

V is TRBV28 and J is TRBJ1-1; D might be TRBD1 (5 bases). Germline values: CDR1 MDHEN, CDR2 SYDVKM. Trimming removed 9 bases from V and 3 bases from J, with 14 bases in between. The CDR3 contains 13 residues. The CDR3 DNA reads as TGTGCCAGTAGTAAGGGAGGGGACACTGAAGCTTTCTTT. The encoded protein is CASSKGGDTEAFF.

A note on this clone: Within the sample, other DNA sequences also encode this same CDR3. The CDR3 region is CASSLGGTDTQYF. DNA of the CDR3: TGTGCCAGCAGCTTGGGCGGCACAGATACGCAGTATTTT. V gene TRBV5-4 combines with J gene TRBJ2-3; D not certain. The CDR3 sequence is 13 residues long. The ends were cut back, 0 bases at V and 1 base at J, with 3 bases in the middle. Germline V gene sequence: CDR1 SGHNT, CDR2 YYREEE (reference sequence).

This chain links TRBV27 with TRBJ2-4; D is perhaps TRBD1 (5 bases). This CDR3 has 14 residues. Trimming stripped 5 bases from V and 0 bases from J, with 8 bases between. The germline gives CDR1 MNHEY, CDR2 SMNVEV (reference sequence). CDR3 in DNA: TGTGCCAGCAGTGACAGTCTAGCCAAAAACATTCAGTACTTC. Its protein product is CASSDSLAKNIQYF.

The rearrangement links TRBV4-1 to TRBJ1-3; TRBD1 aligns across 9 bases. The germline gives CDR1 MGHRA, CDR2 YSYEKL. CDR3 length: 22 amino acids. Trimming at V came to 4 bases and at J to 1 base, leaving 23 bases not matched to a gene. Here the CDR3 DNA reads TGCGCCAGCAGCCGAGGGTTGTTACCGGGACAGGGCTTGATCGGATCTGGAAACACCATATATTTT. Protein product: CASSRGLLPGQGLIGSGNTIYF.

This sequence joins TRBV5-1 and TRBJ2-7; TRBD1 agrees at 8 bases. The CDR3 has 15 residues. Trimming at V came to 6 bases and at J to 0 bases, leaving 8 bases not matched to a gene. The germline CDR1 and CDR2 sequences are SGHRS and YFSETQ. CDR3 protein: CASKERDRSSYEQYF. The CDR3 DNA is TGCGCCAGCAAGGAGAGGGACAGGAGCTCCTACGAGCAGTACTTC.

The CDR3 DNA reads TGTGCCAGCAGTGGGACAACGGGTGAAAAACTGTTTTTT. It specifies CASSGTTGEKLFF. This chain joins TRBV2 and TRBJ1-4, with a weak D call TRBD1 (5 bases). The ends were cut back, 4 bases at V and 7 bases at J, with 10 bases in the middle. The CDR3 consists of 13 residues. Germline V gives CDR1 SNHLY, CDR2 FYNNEI.

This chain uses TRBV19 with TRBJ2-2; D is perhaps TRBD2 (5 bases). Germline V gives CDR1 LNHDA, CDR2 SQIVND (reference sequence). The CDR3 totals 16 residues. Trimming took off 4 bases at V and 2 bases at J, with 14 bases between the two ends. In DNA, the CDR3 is TGTGCCAGTAGTACACCGGGAAATACCAACACCGGGGAGCTGTTTTTT. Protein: CASSTPGNTNTGELFF.

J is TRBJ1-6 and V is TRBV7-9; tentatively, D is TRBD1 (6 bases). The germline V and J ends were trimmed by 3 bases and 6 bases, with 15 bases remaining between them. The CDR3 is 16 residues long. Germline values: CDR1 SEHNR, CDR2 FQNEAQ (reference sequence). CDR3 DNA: TGTGCCAGCAGCTTCGCCGGACAGAATTTTAATTCACCCCTCCACTTT. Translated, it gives CASSFAGQNFNSPLHF.

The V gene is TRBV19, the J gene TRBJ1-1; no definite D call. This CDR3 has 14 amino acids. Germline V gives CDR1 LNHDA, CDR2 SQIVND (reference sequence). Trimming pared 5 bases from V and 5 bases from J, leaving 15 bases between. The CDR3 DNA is TGTGCCAGTAGTCCCCATCGTGGGGAGACTGAAGCTTTCTTT. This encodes CASSPHRGETEAFF.

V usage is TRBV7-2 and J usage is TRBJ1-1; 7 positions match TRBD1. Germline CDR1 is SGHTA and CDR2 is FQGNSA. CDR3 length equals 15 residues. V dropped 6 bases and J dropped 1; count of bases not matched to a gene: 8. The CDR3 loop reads CASSQGEGWNTEAFF. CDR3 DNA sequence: TGTGCCAGCAGTCAGGGGGAAGGCTGGAACACTGAAGCTTTCTTT.

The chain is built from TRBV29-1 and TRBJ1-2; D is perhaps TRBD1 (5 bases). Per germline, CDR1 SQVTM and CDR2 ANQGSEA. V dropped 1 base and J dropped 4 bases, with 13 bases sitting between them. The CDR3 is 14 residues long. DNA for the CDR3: TGCAGCGTTGAAGGGAGGGGCAGTATCTATGGCTACACCTTC. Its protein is CSVEGRGSIYGYTF.

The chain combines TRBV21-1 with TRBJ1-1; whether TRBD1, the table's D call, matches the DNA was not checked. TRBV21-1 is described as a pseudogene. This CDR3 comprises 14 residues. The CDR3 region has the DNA TGTGCCAGCAGCAAAGGGGACAGGGGAGATGAAGCTTTCTTT. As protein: CASSKGDRGDEAFF.